Listed here are 30 T cell receptor beta chains from one sample, sequenced in a study of shared clonotypes between healthy human individuals. Generated by immunoSEQ multiplex PCR, the TCRdb table keeps only in-frame clones and is missing some. The sample has more than 850,000 clones; 75% to 80% are singletons. The sample comprised memory CD4+ T cells from PBMCs. Subset here: CD45RA-negative fraction. The receptor source for this set is a man between 18 and 35 years old in good health. Some clones in this sample may be carry-over from other donors' samples.

V usage is TRBV28 and J usage is TRBJ2-5, with a possible D match to TRBD2 (6 bases). CDR1 and CDR2 (germline): MDHEN, SYDVKM. The CDR3 runs 15 residues. V gave up 7 bases and J gave up 4 bases, with 19 bases separating them. The chain's CDR3 is CASTLRRGWGETQYF. The DNA for the CDR3 is TGTGCCAGCACCTTAAGGAGGGGCTGGGGAGAGACCCAGTACTTC.

The chain combines TRBV25-1 with TRBJ1-1; tentative D call: TRBD1 (6 bases). The CDR3 consists of 13 residues. CDR1 MGHDK and CDR2 SYGVNS come from the germline V gene. Trimming shortened V by 7 bases and J by 1 base, and 10 bases separated the two germline ends. The CDR3 DNA follows: TGTGCCAGCACGGGGGCTCCGAACACTGAAGCTTTCTTT. Its protein product is CASTGAPNTEAFF.

This clone was observed a single time. The chain combines TRBV28 with TRBJ1-5, with 10 bases fitting TRBD1. J lost 3 bases, V lost 5 bases, and 13 bases had no gene match. CDR3 length: 18 amino acids. The germline V gene encodes CDR1 MDHEN and CDR2 SYDVKM. CDR3 sequence: CASSRPRQGAQVNQPQHF. The CDR3 nucleotides read TGTGCCAGCAGTCGCCCCCGACAGGGGGCGCAGGTCAATCAGCCCCAGCATTTT. The full variable domain, completed using reference TRBV28 and TRBJ1-5, is DVKVTQSSRYLVKRTGEKVFLECVQDMDHENMFWYRQDPGLGLRLIYFSYDVKMKEKGDIPEGYSVSREKKERFSLILESASTNQTSMYLCASSRPRQGAQVNQPQHFGDGTRLSIL.

The chain has TRBV28 and TRBJ1-4; D not resolved. The length of the CDR3 is 16 residues. Per germline, CDR1 MDHEN and CDR2 SYDVKM. The V end lost 1 base, the J end lost 0 bases, and 9 bases lay between the germline ends. CDR3 sequence (DNA): TGTGCCAGCAGTTTATCTTGGGGTGCAACTAATGAAAAACTGTTTTTT. It yields the protein CASSLSWGATNEKLFF.

The genes are TRBV9 and TRBJ2-5, with 8 positions matching TRBD2. The CDR3 sequence is 15 residues long. Germline-derived CDR1 and CDR2 are SGDLS and YYNGEE. Trimming took 4 bases from V and 3 from J; bases not matched to a gene: 8. The CDR3 protein is CASSFGLAPKETQYF. CDR3 nucleotide sequence: TGTGCCAGCAGCTTCGGACTAGCCCCTAAAGAGACCCAGTACTTC.

This chain joins TRBV20-1 and TRBJ1-5; possibly TRBD1 for D (5 bases). The CDR3 is 11 amino acids. Trimming stripped 5 bases from V and 7 bases from J, with 9 bases between. In germline, CDR1 is DFQATT, CDR2 SNEGSKA (reference sequence). CDR3 sequence reads: CSAARGQPQHF. CDR3 coding DNA: TGCAGTGCTGCCCGGGGGCAGCCCCAGCATTTT.

The V call is TRBV11-2, the J call TRBJ2-1, with D unresolved. V lost 5 bases to trimming and J lost 0 bases, with 8 bases between them. From germline, CDR1 is SGHAT and CDR2 FQNNGV. The CDR3 covers 14 residues. This CDR3 is CASSQQSSYNEQFF. CDR3 DNA sequence: TGTGCCAGCAGCCAGCAGAGCTCCTACAATGAGCAGTTCTTC. Full variable domain (outside the CDR3, taken from reference TRBV11-2 and TRBJ2-1): EAGVAQSPRYKIIEKRQSVAFWCNPISGHATLYWYQQILGQGPKLLIQFQNNGVVDDSQLPKDRFSAERLKGVDSTLKIQPAKLEDSAVYLCASSQQSSYNEQFFGPGTRLTVL.

The chain links TRBV7-3 to TRBJ2-1; D is perhaps TRBD1 (6 bases). Germline V gene lookup returns CDR1 SGHTA and CDR2 FQGTGA. The CDR3 runs 16 residues. Between the trimmed V and J ends, which lost 1 base and 9 bases, there was a span of 19 bases. In DNA, the CDR3 is TGTGCCAGCAGCTTAAGAGGGCCGGGACAAATGGTTGAGCAGTTCTTC. Amino acid sequence: CASSLRGPGQMVEQFF.

The chain employs TRBV18 and TRBJ2-3, with D unclear. Looked up from germline, CDR1 is KGHSH and CDR2 is LQKENI. The CDR3 spans 17 residues. The germline V and J ends were trimmed by 4 bases and 0 bases, with 17 bases remaining between them. In nucleotides, the CDR3 is TGTGCCAGCTCACTCAATCAAATATGGTTGAGCACAGATACGCAGTATTTT. It encodes CASSLNQIWLSTDTQYF.

The chain couples TRBV20-1 to TRBJ1-5; the D is unclear. Germline V lookup: CDR1 DFQATT, CDR2 SNEGSKA (reference sequence). V was clipped by 3 bases and J by 5 bases, with 5 bases between them. CDR3 length: 11 amino acids. CDR3 amino acids: CSARWYQPQHF. The CDR3 DNA is TGCAGTGCTAGGTGGTATCAGCCCCAGCATTTT.

This clone occurred once. The chain combines TRBV29-1 with TRBJ2-7, with a tentative D call TRBD1 (5 bases). This CDR3 comprises 12 residues. From germline, CDR1 is SQVTM and CDR2 ANQGSEA. Trimming took 2 bases from V and 5 from J, leaving 10 bases between them. CDR3 sequence reads: CSVEKGVHEQYF. In nucleotides, the CDR3 is TGCAGCGTTGAAAAAGGGGTCCACGAGCAGTACTTC.

This clone was detected only a few times. The chain links TRBV28 to TRBJ1-5; 7 bases line up with TRBD1. The CDR3 extends over 15 amino acids. J gave up 4 bases and V 6 bases, and 9 bases lay outside the gene matches. The germline gives CDR1 MDHEN, CDR2 SYDVKM. The CDR3 nucleotides are TGTGCCAGCAGCCGACTACAGGGGAGGAATCAGCCCCAGCATTTT. Residues: CASSRLQGRNQPQHF.

The chain is built from TRBV4-2 and TRBJ2-5; 10 positions agree with TRBD2. The germline V gene encodes CDR1 LGHNA and CDR2 YNFKEQ. Trimming took 4 bases from V and 4 from J; bases not matched to a gene: 15. CDR3 length: 18 residues. The CDR3 nucleotides are TGTGCCAGCAGCCCCAGCATGATAGCTAGCGGGAGCGTAGAGACCCAGTACTTC. As protein: CASSPSMIASGSVETQYF.

The V call is TRBV7-7, the J call TRBJ2-5; TRBD1 is a possible D gene (5 bases). The CDR3 runs to 14 residues. The germline gives CDR1 SSHAT, CDR2 FNYEAQ (reference sequence). V lost 5 bases and J 5 bases, leaving 15 bases between the germline ends. CDR3 sequence reads: CASSPNPGPETQYF. The CDR3 bases are TGTGCCAGCAGCCCAAACCCAGGGCCCGAGACCCAGTACTTC. Full variable domain (outside the CDR3, taken from reference TRBV7-7 and TRBJ2-5): GAGVSQSPRYKVTKRGQDVTLRCDPISSHATLYWYQQALGQGPEFLTYFNYEAQPDKSGLPSDRFSAERPEGSISTLTIQRTEQRDSAMYRCASSPNPGPETQYFGPGTRLLVL.

The V and J genes are TRBV6-5 and TRBJ1-3, with D possibly being TRBD1 (5 bases). The V gene lost 2 bases and the J gene lost 2 bases, with 7 bases spanning the gap. CDR1 and CDR2 (germline): MNHEY, SVGAGI. The CDR3 extends over 14 amino acids. In DNA form, the CDR3 reads TGTGCCAGCAGTTACGGCAGGGCTGGAAACACCATATATTTT. Its translation: CASSYGRAGNTIYF.

The gene calls are TRBV5-4 and TRBJ2-7; 9 bases map to TRBD2. Germline V gene lookup returns CDR1 SGHNT and CDR2 YYREEE (reference sequence). This CDR3 comprises 16 residues. The junction had 4 bases not matched to a gene; V was cut back by 0 bases and J by 0 bases. DNA of the CDR3: TGTGCCAGCAGCTTGGTAGCGGGGGCCCCCTCCTACGAGCAGTACTTC. Its translation is CASSLVAGAPSYEQYF.

This clone was counted many times. The chain carries TRBV5-1 and TRBJ2-5; D is undetermined. CDR1 is SGHRS, CDR2 YFSETQ, per germline. There are 13 residues in the CDR3. Trimming took off 0 bases at V and 2 bases at J, with 5 bases between the two ends. CDR3 bases: TGCGCCAGCAGCTTGGCCATTCAAGAGACCCAGTACTTC. This sequence encodes CASSLAIQETQYF.

The chain combines TRBV25-1 with TRBJ2-2; D is uncertain. This CDR3 is built from 13 residues. The germline V gene has CDR1 MGHDK and CDR2 SYGVNS. V lost 5 bases to trimming and J lost 1 base, with 5 bases between them. The CDR3 coding sequence is TGTGCCAGCAGTACACTGAACACCGGGGAGCTGTTTTTT. Amino acids: CASSTLNTGELFF.

CDR3 loop: CSGVRGQLQETQYF. CDR3 bases: TGCAGCGGGGTGCGTGGACAGCTGCAAGAGACCCAGTACTTC. The chain combines TRBV29-1 with TRBJ2-5, with a possible D match to TRBD1 (6 bases). The germline V gene encodes CDR1 SQVTM and CDR2 ANQGSEA. CDR3 length: 14 amino acids. Trimming shortened V by 7 bases and J by 2 bases, and 17 bases separated the two germline ends.

This chain uses TRBV9 with TRBJ1-2; TRBD1 matches at 7 bases. V gave up 0 bases and J gave up 5 bases; unmatched junction bases: 7. The CDR3 is 15 residues long. The germline CDR1 and CDR2 sequences are SGDLS and YYNGEE. DNA for the CDR3: TGTGCCAGCAGCGTAGCGACAGGGCTAGGGTATGGCTACACCTTC. This encodes CASSVATGLGYGYTF.

The V and J genes are TRBV7-9 and TRBJ1-4; D is unresolved. The CDR3 consists of 14 residues. Germline V gives CDR1 SEHNR, CDR2 FQNEAQ (reference sequence). Trimming took 3 bases from V and 4 from J, leaving 9 bases between them. The CDR3 DNA sequence: TGTGCCAGCAGCTTGAGTCATATTAATGAAAAACTGTTTTTT. Protein sequence: CASSLSHINEKLFF.

This clone appeared a few times. The chain recombines TRBV5-1 with TRBJ2-1; 14 nucleotides agree with TRBD2. The CDR3 sequence is 15 residues long. The junction had 8 bases not matched to a gene; V was cut back by 3 bases and J by 12 bases. CDR1 and CDR2 from the germline V gene are SGHRS and YFSETQ. The CDR3 region has the DNA TGCGCCAGCAGCTCCCGGGCCGGGACTAGCGGGGGGCAGTTCTTC. Translated, it gives CASSSRAGTSGGQFF.

The gene calls are TRBV5-4 and TRBJ2-2, with TRBD2 as a possible D gene (5 bases). Per the germline V gene, CDR1 is SGHNT and CDR2 is YYREEE (reference sequence). This CDR3 is built from 15 residues. With 0 bases removed from V and 2 bases from J, the gap between germline ends came to 8 bases. The CDR3 coding sequence is TGTGCCAGCAGCTTGGGTGGGAGTAACACCGGGGAGCTGTTTTTT. Its translation: CASSLGGSNTGELFF.

This chain connects TRBV25-1 to TRBJ2-3, with TRBD2 identical over 7 bases. J was trimmed by 2 bases and V by 0 bases; bases with no gene match: 5. The CDR3 is 16 amino acids. Germline CDR1 MGHDK, CDR2 SYGVNS. The CDR3 nucleotides read TGTGCCAGCAGTGAATACGCAGCGGGATCCACAGATACGCAGTATTTT. Its translation: CASSEYAAGSTDTQYF.

This clone was observed a few times. J is TRBJ1-5 and V is TRBV6-1; 9 bases line up with TRBD1. This CDR3 region has 15 residues. The trim removed 6 bases at V and 7 bases at J, leaving 10 bases unmatched. CDR1 is MNHNS, CDR2 SASEGT, per germline. The CDR3 DNA follows: TGTGCCAGCAGAGGCCAACAGGGGGCTGGACAGCCCCAGCATTTT. As protein: CASRGQQGAGQPQHF.

The CDR3 loop reads CASSPLAGGNWHEQYF. In DNA form, the CDR3 reads TGTGCCAGCAGCCCCCTAGCGGGAGGGAATTGGCACGAGCAGTACTTC. The J gene is TRBJ2-7, the V gene TRBV7-2; 12 nucleotides match TRBD2. J lost 5 bases, V lost 5 bases, and 10 bases had no gene match. Germline CDR1 reads SGHTA; CDR2 reads FQGNSA. The CDR3 is 16 amino acids.

V usage is TRBV6-1 and J usage is TRBJ2-6; the D is unclear. CDR1 and CDR2 (germline): MNHNS, SASEGT. The CDR3 totals 13 residues. Trimming cost V 4 bases and J 4 bases, with 5 bases left between them. The CDR3 coding sequence is TGTGCCAGCAGTGCAAGGGGGGCCAACGTCCTGACTTTC. Translation gives CASSARGANVLTF.

The CDR3 DNA follows: TGTGCCAGCACCCAAACCGGCGGGGGGGTCCATCAGCCCCAGCATTTT. Translation: CASTQTGGGVHQPQHF. The genes are TRBV28 and TRBJ1-5, with D perhaps TRBD1 (5 bases). Germline-derived CDR1 and CDR2 are MDHEN and SYDVKM. This CDR3 comprises 16 residues. Trimming pared 7 bases from V and 5 bases from J, leaving 21 bases between.

The rearrangement uses TRBV11-2 and TRBJ1-4, with D unresolved. The CDR3 consists of 13 residues. Trimming removed 3 bases from V and 3 bases from J, with 5 bases in between. The germline V gene has CDR1 SGHAT and CDR2 FQNNGV. CDR3 sequence reads: CASSFRPNEKLFF. CDR3 nucleotide sequence: TGTGCCAGCAGCTTTAGACCTAATGAAAAACTGTTTTTT.

The chain carries TRBV15 and TRBJ1-1; D is ambiguous. CDR1 and CDR2 (germline): LNHNV, YYDKDF (reference sequence). Trimming removed 1 base at V and 0 bases at J, with 9 bases between. This CDR3 is built from 15 residues. The CDR3 nucleotides are TGTGCCACCAGCAGAGTCGGAGGGTTGAACACTGAAGCTTTCTTT. It specifies CATSRVGGLNTEAFF. The whole variable domain, remainder taken from reference TRBV15 and TRBJ1-1, is DAMVIQNPRYQVTQFGKPVTLSCSQTLNHNVMYWYQQKSSQAPKLLFHYYDKDFNNEADTPDNFQSRRPNTSFCFLDIRSPGLGDTAMYLCATSRVGGLNTEAFFGQGTRLTVV.